Shown below are 17 T cell receptor beta chains from a single sample sequenced in a study of T-cell reconstitution after alpha-beta-depleted transplantation in children. The library targeted TCRbeta and was prepared with unique molecular identifiers. A single record per CDR3 protein comes from TCRdb applying MiXCR to the PCR reads. The profile covers 200,000 to 300,000 distinct CDR3 sequences, with about 25% appearing a single time and roughly 2.6% taken by the ten largest. Sequencing used PBMCs, obtained before TCRalphabeta/CD19-depleted stem cell transplant. These receptors all stem from a girl aged 2 to 10 with Fanconi anemia, due to receive a stem cell transplant.

This clonotype was seen repeatedly, ten times or more. Given a much more abundant clone one base away, this may be a read error. This chain links TRBV25-1 with TRBJ2-2; no clear D. Trimming removed 2 bases from V and 3 bases from J, with 4 bases in between. The CDR3 covers 13 residues. Germline V CDR1 and CDR2: MGHDK, SYGVNS. Written as DNA, the CDR3 is TGTGCCAGCAGTGAAAGGGACACCGGGGAGCTGTTTTTT. Encoded protein: CASSERDTGELFF.

This clonotype was picked up one time. The chain couples TRBV20-1 to TRBJ1-2; 9 bases line up with TRBD1. Germline assignment: CDR1 DFQATT and CDR2 SNEGSKA (reference sequence). This CDR3 region has 13 residues. The junction had 5 bases not matched to a gene; V was cut back by 3 bases and J by 6 bases. In DNA form, the CDR3 reads TGCAGTGCTAGCGCGCGACAGGGGGATGGCTACACCTTC. This gives the protein CSASARQGDGYTF.

In this sample, this clonotype turned up many times. This chain connects TRBV4-2 to TRBJ2-1, with 10 bases fitting TRBD2. Germline CDR1 reads LGHNA; CDR2 reads YNFKEQ. V dropped 1 base and J dropped 4; count of bases not matched to a gene: 7. The CDR3 totals 17 residues. The CDR3 region has the DNA TGTGCCAGCAGCCAAGGTACTAGCGGGATCCAGTACAATGAGCAGTTCTTC. It encodes CASSQGTSGIQYNEQFF.

The J gene is TRBJ2-5, the V gene TRBV20-1; 7 bases align to TRBD2. The length of the CDR3 is 15 residues. V lost 5 bases, J lost 4 bases, and 13 bases stayed unmatched. In germline, CDR1 is DFQATT, CDR2 SNEGSKA (reference sequence). The CDR3 nucleotides read TGCAGTGCTCCCCGACTAGCCCAAGTTGGAGAGACCCAGTACTTC. Amino acids: CSAPRLAQVGETQYF.

This clonotype has a count of ten or more. V usage is TRBV7-2 and J usage is TRBJ2-4; TRBD1 aligns across 7 bases. The germline gives CDR1 SGHTA, CDR2 FQGNSA. After removal of 1 base from V and 9 bases from J, the junction contained 3 bases not matched to a gene. The CDR3 has 13 residues. The CDR3 DNA follows: TGTGCCAGCAGCTTAGACAGGGGTACCATTCAGTACTTC. The encoded protein is CASSLDRGTIQYF.

V usage is TRBV29-1 and J usage is TRBJ2-5; 7 bases map to TRBD1. With V trimmed by 8 bases and J by 2 bases, 8 bases remained unmatched. This CDR3 region has 13 residues. Germline V lookup: CDR1 SQVTM, CDR2 ANQGSEA. CDR3 coding DNA: TGCAGCCACACCGGGACAGCTCAAGAGACCCAGTACTTC. Protein product: CSHTGTAQETQYF. Full variable domain (outside the CDR3, taken from reference TRBV29-1 and TRBJ2-5): SAVISQKPSRDICQRGTSLTIQCQVDSQVTMMFWYRQQPGQSLTLIATANQGSEATYESGFVIDKFPISRPNLTFSTLTVSNMSPEDSSIYLCSHTGTAQETQYFGPGTRLLVL.

This clonotype was seen more than once but under ten times. The chain links TRBV25-1 to TRBJ2-5; 9 bases match TRBD1. Germline V gene data show CDR1 as MGHDK and CDR2 as SYGVNS. The CDR3 is made up of 16 amino acids. Germline trimming cut 3 bases from V and 5 bases from J; bases unmatched to any gene: 10. Here the CDR3 DNA reads TGTGCCAGCAGTGAGGGACACAGGGGGCGAGGGGAGACCCAGTACTTC. Its protein is CASSEGHRGRGETQYF.

This clonotype has a count of ten or more. The chain has TRBV20-1 and TRBJ2-3, with 14 bases aligning to TRBD2. Per germline, CDR1 DFQATT and CDR2 SNEGSKA (reference sequence). The CDR3 is 16 amino acids. V was clipped by 2 bases and J by 3 bases; unmatched bases: 4. DNA of the CDR3: TGCAGTGCTAGATCCGGGACTAGCGGGGGTACAGATACGCAGTATTTT. This encodes CSARSGTSGGTDTQYF.

This clonotype came up a few times. The rearrangement joins TRBV7-9 to TRBJ2-3; D call uncertain. From germline, CDR1 is SEHNR and CDR2 FQNEAQ (reference sequence). Trimming took 5 bases from V and 0 from J, leaving 6 bases between them. The CDR3 sequence is 13 residues long. For the CDR3, the DNA is TGTGCCAGCAGCCGCGATAGCACAGATACGCAGTATTTT. Amino acids: CASSRDSTDTQYF. The complete variable domain, with remaining parts taken from reference TRBV7-9 and TRBJ2-3, reads DTGVSQNPRHKITKRGQNVTFRCDPISEHNRLYWYRQTLGQGPEFLTYFQNEAQLEKSRLLSDRFSAERPKGSFSTLEIQRTEQGDSAMYLCASSRDSTDTQYFGPGTRLTVL.

This clonotype was found many times. V is TRBV20-1 and J is TRBJ2-2; D is perhaps TRBD2 (6 bases). This CDR3 comprises 14 residues. Between the trimmed V and J ends, which lost 5 bases and 3 bases, there was a span of 13 bases. The germline gives CDR1 DFQATT, CDR2 SNEGSKA (reference sequence). The CDR3 nucleotides read TGCAGTGCTCGAGGAGGGCGGTACACCGGGGAGCTGTTTTTT. Translating gives CSARGGRYTGELFF.

This clonotype was counted only a few times. This chain uses TRBV5-1 with TRBJ2-5; tentative D call: TRBD1 (5 bases). This CDR3 contains 15 residues. Trimming stripped 7 bases from V and 3 bases from J, with 19 bases between. Looked up from germline, CDR1 is SGHRS and CDR2 is YFSETQ. In DNA form, the CDR3 reads TGCGCCAGCTCCCTCCTTAGGACAACTAAAGAGACCCAGTACTTC. Translated, it gives CASSLLRTTKETQYF.

For the CDR3, the DNA is TGTGCCAGCAGCTTATCAGGGATGCGGACAGATACGCAGTATTTT. It codes for CASSLSGMRTDTQYF. The chain links TRBV7-3 to TRBJ2-3; TRBD1 is a possible D gene (5 bases). Germline V gene data show CDR1 as SGHTA and CDR2 as FQGTGA. Trimming pared 2 bases from V and 3 bases from J, leaving 12 bases between. This CDR3 is built from 15 residues.

In this sample, this clonotype turned up a few times. CDR3 in DNA: TGTGCCAGCAGCAAAGAAGCGGGGGCGCAGTGCTATGGCTACACCTTC. Protein: CASSKEAGAQCYGYTF. This chain uses TRBV21-1 with TRBJ1-2; TRBD1 reflects the table's D call only, with no check against the DNA. TRBV21-1 is deemed a pseudogene. The CDR3 runs to 16 residues.

Many counts were recorded for this clonotype. The V and J genes are TRBV4-2 and TRBJ2-7; 9 bases agree with TRBD1. Germline assignment: CDR1 LGHNA and CDR2 YNFKEQ. The CDR3 length is 17 residues. J lost 5 bases, V lost 4 bases, and 15 bases had no gene match. The CDR3 DNA is TGTGCCAGCAGCCCCACGACCGGGACAGGGCCTTTTGACGAGCAGTACTTC. Amino acid sequence: CASSPTTGTGPFDEQYF.

In its sample, this clonotype was seen a few times. The chain uses TRBV20-1 and TRBJ2-2; possibly TRBD1 for D (6 bases). The germline V and J ends were trimmed by 1 base and 1 base, with 16 bases remaining between them. Germline V gene lookup returns CDR1 DFQATT and CDR2 SNEGSKA (reference sequence). This CDR3 is 17 amino acids long. CDR3 DNA: TGCAGTGCTAGAGTGGCACGAGGGGGAGTGAACACCGGGGAGCTGTTTTTT. Protein product: CSARVARGGVNTGELFF.

This clonotype was recorded many times. The V and J genes are TRBV29-1 and TRBJ2-4; D gene unclear. Germline V gene data show CDR1 as SQVTM and CDR2 as ANQGSEA. There are 12 residues in the CDR3. V lost 4 bases and J lost 5, with 9 bases in between. CDR3 DNA sequence: TGCAGCGTTGGTCAGGCGGAAAACATTCAGTACTTC. Translating it yields CSVGQAENIQYF.

This chain joins TRBV12-3 or TRBV12-4 and TRBJ1-5; D may be TRBD1 (5 bases). CDR3 length: 17 residues. V lost 3 bases and J lost 9, with 24 bases in between. The CDR3 region is CASSFFIAGTAYGPQHF. DNA of the CDR3: TGTGCCAGCAGTTTCTTCATAGCCGGGACTGCCTATGGGCCCCAGCATTTT.